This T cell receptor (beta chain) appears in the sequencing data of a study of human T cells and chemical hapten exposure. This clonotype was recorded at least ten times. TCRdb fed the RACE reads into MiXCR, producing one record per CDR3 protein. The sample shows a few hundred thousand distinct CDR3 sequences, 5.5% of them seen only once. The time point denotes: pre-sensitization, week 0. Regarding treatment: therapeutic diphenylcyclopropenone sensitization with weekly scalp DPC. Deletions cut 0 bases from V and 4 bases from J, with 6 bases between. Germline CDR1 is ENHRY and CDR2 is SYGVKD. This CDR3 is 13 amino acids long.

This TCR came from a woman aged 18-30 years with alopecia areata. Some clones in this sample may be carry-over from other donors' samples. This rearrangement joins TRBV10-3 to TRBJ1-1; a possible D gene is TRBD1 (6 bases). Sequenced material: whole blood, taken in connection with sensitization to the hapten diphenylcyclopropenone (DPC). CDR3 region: CAISESGGTEAFF. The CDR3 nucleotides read TGTGCCATCAGTGAGTCAGGGGGCACTGAAGCTTTCTTT.